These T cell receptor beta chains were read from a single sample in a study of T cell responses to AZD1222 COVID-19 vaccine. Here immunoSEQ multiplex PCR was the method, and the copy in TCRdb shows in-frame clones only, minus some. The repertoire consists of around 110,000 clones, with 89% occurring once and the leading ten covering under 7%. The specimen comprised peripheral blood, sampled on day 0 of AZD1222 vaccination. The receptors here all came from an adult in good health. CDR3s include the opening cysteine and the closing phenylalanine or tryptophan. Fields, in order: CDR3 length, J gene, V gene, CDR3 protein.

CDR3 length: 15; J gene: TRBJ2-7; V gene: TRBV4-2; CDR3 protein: CASSQDVRDRNEQYF
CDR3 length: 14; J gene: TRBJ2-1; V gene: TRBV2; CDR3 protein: CATTGTSDYNEQFF
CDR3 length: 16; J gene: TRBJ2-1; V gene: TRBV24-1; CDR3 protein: CATSDFWTGSDNEQFF
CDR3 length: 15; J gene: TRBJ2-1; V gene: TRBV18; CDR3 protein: CASSFVGSSYNEQFF
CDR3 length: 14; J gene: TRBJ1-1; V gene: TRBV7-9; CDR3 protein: CASSLDTDNTEAFF
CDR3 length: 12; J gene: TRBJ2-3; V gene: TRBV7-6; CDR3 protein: CASSLDRGSQYF
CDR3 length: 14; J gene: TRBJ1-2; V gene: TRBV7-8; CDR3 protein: CASSAAGTYYGYTF
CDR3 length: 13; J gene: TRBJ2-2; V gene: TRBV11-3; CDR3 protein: CASTPANTGELFF
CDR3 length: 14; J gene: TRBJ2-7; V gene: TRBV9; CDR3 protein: CASSSRTGTYEQYF
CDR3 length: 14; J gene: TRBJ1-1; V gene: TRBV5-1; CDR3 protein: CASSSGTGRTEAFF
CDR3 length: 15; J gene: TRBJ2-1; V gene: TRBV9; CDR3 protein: CASSTSGSSYNEQFF
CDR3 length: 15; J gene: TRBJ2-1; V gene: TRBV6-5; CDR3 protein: CASSQGTRLIDEQFF
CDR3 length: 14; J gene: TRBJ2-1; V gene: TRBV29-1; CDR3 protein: CSVWVLAASNEQFF
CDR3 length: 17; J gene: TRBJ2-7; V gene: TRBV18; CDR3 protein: CASSPFGTGASTYEQYF
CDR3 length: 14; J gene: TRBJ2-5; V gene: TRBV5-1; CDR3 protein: CASSLTGRQETQYF
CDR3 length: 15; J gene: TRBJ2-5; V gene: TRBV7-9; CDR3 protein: CASSTGGAGGETQYF
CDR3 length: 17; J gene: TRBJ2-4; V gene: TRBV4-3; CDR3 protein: CASSQEWGGGGKNIQYF
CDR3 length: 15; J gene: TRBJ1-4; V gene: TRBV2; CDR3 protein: CASSLQGAFFEKLFF
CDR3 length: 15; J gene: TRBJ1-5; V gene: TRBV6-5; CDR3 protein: CASSYSKRVPGPQHF
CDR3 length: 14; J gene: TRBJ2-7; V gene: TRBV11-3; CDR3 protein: CASSPVGQVGEQYF
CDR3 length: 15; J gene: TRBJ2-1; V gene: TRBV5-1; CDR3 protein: CASSPGLAPYNEQFF
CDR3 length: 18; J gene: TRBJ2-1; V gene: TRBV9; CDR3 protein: CASSVQGYAGSSYNEQFF
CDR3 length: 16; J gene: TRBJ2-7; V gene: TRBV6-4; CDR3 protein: CASSDLRQGRNYEQYF
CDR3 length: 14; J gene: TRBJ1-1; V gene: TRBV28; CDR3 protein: CASSLGTGWTEAFF
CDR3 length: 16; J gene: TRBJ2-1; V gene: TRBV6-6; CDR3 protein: CASTGTSGRKYNEQFF
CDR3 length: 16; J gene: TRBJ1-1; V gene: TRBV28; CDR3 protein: CASRSGTGAPNTEAFF
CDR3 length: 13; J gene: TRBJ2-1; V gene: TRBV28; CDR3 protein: CASTPRPRDEQFF
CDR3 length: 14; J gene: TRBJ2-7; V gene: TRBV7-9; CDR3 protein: CASSLPRGVGEQYF
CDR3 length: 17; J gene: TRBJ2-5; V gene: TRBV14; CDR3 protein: CASSQIDRGWGSETQYF
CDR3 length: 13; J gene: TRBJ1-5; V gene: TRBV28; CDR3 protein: CASMGSRNQPQHF
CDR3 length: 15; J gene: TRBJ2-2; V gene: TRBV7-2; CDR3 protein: CASRKREIDTGELFF
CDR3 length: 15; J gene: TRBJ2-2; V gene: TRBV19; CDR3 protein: CASSIQPMNTGELFF
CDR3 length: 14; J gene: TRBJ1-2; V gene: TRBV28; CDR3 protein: CASSLGGQSYGYTF
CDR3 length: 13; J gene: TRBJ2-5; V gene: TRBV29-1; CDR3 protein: CSVHRTIQETQYF
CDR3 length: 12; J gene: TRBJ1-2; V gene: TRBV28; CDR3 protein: CASSKEDRLYTF
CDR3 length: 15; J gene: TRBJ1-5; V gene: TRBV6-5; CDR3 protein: CASSSTGTGERPQHF
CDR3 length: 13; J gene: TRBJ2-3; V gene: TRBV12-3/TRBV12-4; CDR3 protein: CATLGGHTDTQYF
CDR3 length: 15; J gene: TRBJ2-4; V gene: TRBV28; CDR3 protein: CASSTPDMAKNIQYF
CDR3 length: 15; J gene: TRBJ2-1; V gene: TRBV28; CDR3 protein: CASTLAGALNNEQFF
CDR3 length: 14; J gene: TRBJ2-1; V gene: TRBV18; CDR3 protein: CASSPGTGYNEQFF
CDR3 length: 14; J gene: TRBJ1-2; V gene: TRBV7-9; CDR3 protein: CASSLGGTDYGYTF
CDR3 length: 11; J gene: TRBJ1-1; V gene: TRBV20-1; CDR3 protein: CSADFHTEAFF
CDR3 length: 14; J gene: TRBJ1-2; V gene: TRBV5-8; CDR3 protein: CASSGTQRNYGYTF
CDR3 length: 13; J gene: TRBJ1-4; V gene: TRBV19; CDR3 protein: CASSMRVREKLFF
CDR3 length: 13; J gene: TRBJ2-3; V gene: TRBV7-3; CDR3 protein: CASSFMREDTQYF
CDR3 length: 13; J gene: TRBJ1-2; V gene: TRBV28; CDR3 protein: CASSPGINYGYTF
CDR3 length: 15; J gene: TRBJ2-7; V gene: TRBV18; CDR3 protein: CASSPPGLAGDEQYF
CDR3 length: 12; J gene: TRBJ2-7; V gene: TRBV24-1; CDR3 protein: CATSHRGQEQYF